This TCR beta chain was recovered during a study of blood T cell repertoires in COVID-19. Turning to the study itself: Samples of COVID-19 (acute and convalescent) were obtained from the United States, Italy and Spain. The cDNA or gDNA used as material had been derived from T cells, B-cell-depleted T cells, or PBMCs.

In the original analysis: Using reference gene primer amplification, nucleated cell counts were estimated. Generated by immunoSEQ multiplex PCR, the TCRdb table keeps only in-frame clones and is missing some. That table supplies the V and J calls and clone size; D and trimming were determined from the DNA. The sample consists of under 400,000 clones, 89% of them appearing once. A Seattle source enrolled patients during active infection and followed them longitudinally. Unmatched junction bases numbered 5, after V lost 9 bases and J lost 3 bases. This CDR3 comprises 13 residues. Looked up from germline, CDR1 is MNHEY and CDR2 is SMNVEV (reference sequence).

This TCR was sampled from a woman aged 60-70 years with COVID-19, enrolled during active disease. The chain has TRBV27 and TRBJ2-7; 10 nucleotides match TRBD1. Sample: peripheral blood. CDR3 protein: CASGTGVGYEQYF. The CDR3, as DNA: TGTGCCAGTGGGACAGGGGTGGGCTACGAGCAGTACTTC.